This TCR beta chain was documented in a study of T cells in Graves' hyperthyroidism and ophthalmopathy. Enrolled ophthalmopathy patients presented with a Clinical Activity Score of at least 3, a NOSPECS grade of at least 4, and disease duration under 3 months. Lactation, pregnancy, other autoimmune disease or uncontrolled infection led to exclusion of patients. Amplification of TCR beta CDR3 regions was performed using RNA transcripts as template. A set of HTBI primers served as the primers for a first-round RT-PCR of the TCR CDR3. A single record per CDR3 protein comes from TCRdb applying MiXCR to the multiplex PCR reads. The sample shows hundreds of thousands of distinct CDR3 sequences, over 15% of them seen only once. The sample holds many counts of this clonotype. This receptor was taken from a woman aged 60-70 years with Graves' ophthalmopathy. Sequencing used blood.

The CDR3 DNA reads TGTGCCAGCAGTGAAGTTTCCAGGGCCGAGCAGTTCTTC. It codes for CASSEVSRAEQFF. V usage is TRBV6-1 and J usage is TRBJ2-1; maybe TRBD1 (5 bases). Trimming cost V 1 base and J 10 bases, with 11 bases left between them. Germline CDR1 and CDR2: MNHNS and SASEGT. The CDR3 runs to 13 residues.